This TCR beta chain came from a study of human thymus T cells. V lost 8 bases, J lost 0 bases, and 10 bases lay in between. Germline V CDR1 and CDR2: SNHLY, FYNNEI. The CDR3 contains 13 residues. TCRdb's copy holds only in-frame clones and misses some; the assay was immunoSEQ multiplex PCR. The sample shows 46,000 or so clones, approximately 95% of them seen only once. The TCR sequence derives from a girl less than two years old with a congenital heart defect but otherwise immunologically healthy. Sequenced input: blood. The chain recombines TRBV2 with TRBJ1-1; no definite D call. Here the CDR3 reads CASSDHVNTEAFF. The CDR3, as DNA: TGTGCCAGCTCCGATCATGTGAACACTGAAGCTTTCTTT.